A selection of T cell receptor beta chains follows, all from one sample in a study of blood T cells in healthy people across ages. TCRdb re-called the 5' RACE reads through MiXCR, storing one row per CDR3 protein. The sample has 650,000 to 800,000 distinct CDR3 sequences, over 40% seen once. Sequences were obtained from blood. Receptors were obtained from a woman at least 80 years old in good health. The CDR3 runs from the conserved cysteine through the conserved F or W. The D gene is left open where the match is weak. Not every row has a clone size; where given, it reads once, few, many or a size class.

.	.	TRBV7-2	TRBJ1-1	CASSPRGNTEAFF	TGTGCCAGCAGTCCTCGAGGGAACACTGAAGCTTTCTTT
few	.	TRBV3-1	TRBJ2-3	CASSQIALGTDTQYF	TGTGCCAGCAGCCAAATAGCCTTGGGGACAGATACGCAGTATTTT
many	.	TRBV6-6	TRBJ1-2	CASSPGVNYGYTF	TGTGCCAGCAGCCCGGGGGTAAACTATGGCTACACCTTC
many	TRBD2	TRBV28	TRBJ2-1	CASSLWGTSGRSRGHEQFF	TGTGCCAGCAGTTTATGGGGGACTAGCGGGAGGTCAAGAGGACATGAGCAGTTCTTC
.	.	TRBV25-1	TRBJ2-1	CASSVRRQITEYNEQFF	TGTGCCAGCAGTGTTCGGAGGCAAATAACAGAATACAATGAGCAGTTCTTC
many	.	TRBV29-1	TRBJ2-3	CSVDRVDTQYF	TGCAGCGTTGATAGGGTCGATACGCAGTATTTT
many	.	TRBV24-1	TRBJ1-5	CATSDSNQPQHF	TGTGCCACCAGTGACAGCAATCAGCCCCAGCATTTT
.	.	TRBV24-1	TRBJ2-7	CATAAQNYNEQYF	TGTGCCACTGCTGCACAGAATTACAATGAGCAGTACTTC
.	TRBD2	TRBV29-1	TRBJ2-3	CSVARTSGRDTQYF	TGCAGCGTAGCCAGGACTAGCGGGAGAGATACGCAGTATTTT
once	.	TRBV20-1	TRBJ2-1	CSARVGDEQFF	TGCAGTGCTAGAGTCGGGGATGAGCAGTTCTTC
many	TRBD2	TRBV28	TRBJ2-3	CASSERDLNTDTQYF	TGTGCCAGCAGCGAGCGGGATCTCAACACAGATACGCAGTATTTT
.	TRBD2	TRBV20-1	TRBJ2-3	CSAGTSSNTQYF	TGCAGTGCCGGGACTAGCTCCAATACGCAGTATTTT
many	TRBD2	TRBV20-1	TRBJ2-5	CSARDPAGRETQYF	TGCAGTGCTAGAGACCCAGCGGGGAGAGAGACCCAGTACTTC
.	.	TRBV7-9	TRBJ2-2	CASNLFTGGLFF	TGTGCCAGCAACTTATTCACCGGGGGGCTGTTTTTT
many	TRBD1	TRBV6-1	TRBJ1-5	CASSRLQGGPEESPHQPQHF	TGTGCCAGCAGCCGATTACAGGGGGGGCCGGAAGAAAGTCCACATCAGCCCCAGCATTTT
many	TRBD1	TRBV9	TRBJ2-3	CASSADRVRSTDTQYF	TGTGCCAGCAGCGCAGACAGGGTTAGGTCCACAGATACGCAGTATTTT
few	.	TRBV2	TRBJ2-2	CASSVDGHTGELFF	TGTGCCAGCAGTGTTGACGGACACACCGGGGAGCTGTTTTTT
.	TRBD1	TRBV20-1	TRBJ1-4	CSASTNPSGGWRNEKLFF	TGCAGTGCTTCAACCAATCCTTCAGGGGGTTGGAGGAATGAAAAACTGTTTTTT